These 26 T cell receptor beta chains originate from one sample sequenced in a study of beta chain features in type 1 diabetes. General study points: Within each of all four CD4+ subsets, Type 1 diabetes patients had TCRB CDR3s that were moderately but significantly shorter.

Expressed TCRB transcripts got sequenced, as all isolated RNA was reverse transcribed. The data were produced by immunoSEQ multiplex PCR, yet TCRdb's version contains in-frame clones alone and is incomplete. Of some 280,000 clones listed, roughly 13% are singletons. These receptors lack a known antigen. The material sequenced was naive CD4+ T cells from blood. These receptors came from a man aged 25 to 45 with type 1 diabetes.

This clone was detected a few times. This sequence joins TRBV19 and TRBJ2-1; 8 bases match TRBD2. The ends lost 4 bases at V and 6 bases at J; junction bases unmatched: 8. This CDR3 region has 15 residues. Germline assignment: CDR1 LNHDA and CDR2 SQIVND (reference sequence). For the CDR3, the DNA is TGTGCCAGTAGTACCGGGACTAGGATTTTCAATGAGCAGTTCTTC. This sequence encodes CASSTGTRIFNEQFF.

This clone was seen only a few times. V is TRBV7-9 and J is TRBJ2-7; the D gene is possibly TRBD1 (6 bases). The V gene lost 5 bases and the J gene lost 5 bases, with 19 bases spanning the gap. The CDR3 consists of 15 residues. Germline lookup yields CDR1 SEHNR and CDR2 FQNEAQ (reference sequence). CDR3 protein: CASSAPTGPSDEQYF. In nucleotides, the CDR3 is TGTGCCAGCAGCGCGCCGACAGGTCCTTCGGACGAGCAGTACTTC.

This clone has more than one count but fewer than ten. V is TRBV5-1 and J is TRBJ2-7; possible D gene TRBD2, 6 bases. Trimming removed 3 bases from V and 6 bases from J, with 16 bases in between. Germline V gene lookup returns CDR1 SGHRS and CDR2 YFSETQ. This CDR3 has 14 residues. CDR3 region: CASSWDSEGPEQYF. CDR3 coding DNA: TGCGCCAGCAGCTGGGACTCTGAGGGGCCCGAGCAGTACTTC.

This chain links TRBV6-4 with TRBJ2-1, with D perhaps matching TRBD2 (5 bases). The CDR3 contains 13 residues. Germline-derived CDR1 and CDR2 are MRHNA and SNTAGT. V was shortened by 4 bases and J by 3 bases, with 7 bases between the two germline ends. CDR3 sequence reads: CASSAGYYNEQFF. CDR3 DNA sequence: TGTGCCAGCAGTGCGGGGTACTACAATGAGCAGTTCTTC.

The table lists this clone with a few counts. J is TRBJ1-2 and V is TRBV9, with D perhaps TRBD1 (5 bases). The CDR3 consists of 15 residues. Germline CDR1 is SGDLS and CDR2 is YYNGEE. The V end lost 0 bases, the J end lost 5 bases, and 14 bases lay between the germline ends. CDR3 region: CASSVVSGRGYGYTF. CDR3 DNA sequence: TGTGCCAGCAGCGTAGTTTCAGGGCGAGGATATGGCTACACCTTC.

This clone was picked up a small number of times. Here the CDR3 DNA reads TGCAGTGCTAACAGCGGGGAGTTCTTC. It encodes CSANSGEFF. The chain is built from TRBV20-1 and TRBJ2-1; the match to TRBD2 covers 7 bases. Germline V lookup: CDR1 DFQATT, CDR2 SNEGSKA (reference sequence). J was trimmed by 14 bases and V by 4 bases; bases with no gene match: 2. This CDR3 comprises 9 residues.

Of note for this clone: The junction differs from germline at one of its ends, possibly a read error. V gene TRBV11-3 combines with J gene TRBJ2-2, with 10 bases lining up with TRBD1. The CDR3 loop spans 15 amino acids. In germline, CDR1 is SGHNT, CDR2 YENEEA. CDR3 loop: CASTLSGTGAGELFF. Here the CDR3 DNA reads TGTGCCAGCACCTTAAGCGGGACAGGGGCCGGGGAGCTGTTTTTT.

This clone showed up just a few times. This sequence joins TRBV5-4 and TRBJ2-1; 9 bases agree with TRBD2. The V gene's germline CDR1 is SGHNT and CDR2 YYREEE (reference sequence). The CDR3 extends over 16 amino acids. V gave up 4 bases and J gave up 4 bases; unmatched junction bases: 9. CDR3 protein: CASSPRLAETYNEQFF. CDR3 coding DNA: TGTGCCAGCAGCCCCAGACTAGCGGAAACTTACAATGAGCAGTTCTTC.

The CDR3 sequence: CASSVGQSGDTQYF. CDR3 DNA: TGTGCCAGCAGCGTAGGCCAAAGCGGAGATACGCAGTATTTT. The V call is TRBV9, the J call TRBJ2-3; maybe TRBD2 (5 bases). Germline V gene sequence: CDR1 SGDLS, CDR2 YYNGEE. The CDR3 sequence is 14 residues long. V was shortened by 0 bases and J by 5 bases, with 10 bases between the two germline ends.

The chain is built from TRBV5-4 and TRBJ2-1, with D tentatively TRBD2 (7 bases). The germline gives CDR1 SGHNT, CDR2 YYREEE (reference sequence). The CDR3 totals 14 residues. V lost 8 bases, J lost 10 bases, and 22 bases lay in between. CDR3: CASQAPWGGSEQFF. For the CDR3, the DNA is TGTGCCAGTCAAGCACCGTGGGGGGGCAGCGAGCAGTTCTTC. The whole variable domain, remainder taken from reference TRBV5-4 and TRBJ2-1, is ETGVTQSPTHLIKTRGQQVTLRCSSQSGHNTVSWYQQALGQGPQFIFQYYREEENGRGNFPPRFSGLQFPNYSSELNVNALELDDSALYLCASQAPWGGSEQFFGPGTRLTVL.

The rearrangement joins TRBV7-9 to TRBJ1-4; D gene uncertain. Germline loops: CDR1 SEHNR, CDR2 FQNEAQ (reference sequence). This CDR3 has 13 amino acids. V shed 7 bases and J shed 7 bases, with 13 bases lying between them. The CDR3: CASTRLSGEKLFF. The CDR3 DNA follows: TGTGCCAGCACCCGGTTGTCAGGTGAAAAACTGTTTTTT.

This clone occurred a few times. Here the CDR3 reads CASKGQGRNEQFF. CDR3 in DNA: TGTGCCAGCAAAGGACAGGGCCGCAATGAGCAGTTCTTC. The chain recombines TRBV21-1 with TRBJ2-1; the table's D call, TRBD1, was not checked against the DNA. TRBV21-1 is deemed a pseudogene. The CDR3 runs to 13 residues.

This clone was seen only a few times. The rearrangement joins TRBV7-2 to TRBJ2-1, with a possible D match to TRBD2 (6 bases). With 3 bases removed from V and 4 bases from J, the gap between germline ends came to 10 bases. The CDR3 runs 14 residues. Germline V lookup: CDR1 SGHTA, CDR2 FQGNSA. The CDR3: CASSLGREYNEQFF. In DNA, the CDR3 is TGTGCCAGCAGCTTGGGTCGGGAGTACAATGAGCAGTTCTTC.

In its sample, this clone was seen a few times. In nucleotides, the CDR3 is TGCAGCGTTGAGCGGTCTAGCCCTAATGAGCAGTTCTTC. This sequence encodes CSVERSSPNEQFF. This chain links TRBV29-1 with TRBJ2-1; tentatively, D is TRBD2 (5 bases). The CDR3 extends over 13 amino acids. The germline gives CDR1 SQVTM, CDR2 ANQGSEA. Trimming pared 3 bases from V and 7 bases from J, leaving 13 bases between.

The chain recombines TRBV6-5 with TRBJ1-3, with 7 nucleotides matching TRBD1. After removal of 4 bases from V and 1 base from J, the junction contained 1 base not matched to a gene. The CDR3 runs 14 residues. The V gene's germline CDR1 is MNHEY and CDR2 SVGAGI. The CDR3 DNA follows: TGTGCCAGCAGTTCAGGGGGATCTGGAAACACCATATATTTT. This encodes CASSSGGSGNTIYF.

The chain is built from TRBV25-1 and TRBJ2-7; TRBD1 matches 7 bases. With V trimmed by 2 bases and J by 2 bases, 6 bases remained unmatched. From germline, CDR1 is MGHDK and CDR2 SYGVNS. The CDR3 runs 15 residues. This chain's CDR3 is CASSENRQGPYEQYF. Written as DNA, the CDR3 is TGTGCCAGCAGTGAAAACCGACAGGGCCCCTACGAGCAGTACTTC.

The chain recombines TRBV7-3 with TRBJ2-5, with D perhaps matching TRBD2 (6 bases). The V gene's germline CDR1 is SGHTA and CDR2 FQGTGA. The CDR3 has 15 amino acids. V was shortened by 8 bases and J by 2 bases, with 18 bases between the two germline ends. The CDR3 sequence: CASASRAGWQETQYF. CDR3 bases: TGTGCCAGCGCCTCAAGGGCGGGATGGCAAGAGACCCAGTACTTC.

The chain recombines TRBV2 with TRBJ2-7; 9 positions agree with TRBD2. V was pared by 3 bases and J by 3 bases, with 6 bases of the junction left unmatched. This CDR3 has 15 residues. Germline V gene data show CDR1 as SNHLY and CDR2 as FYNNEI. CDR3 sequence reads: CASSDPASGIYEQYF. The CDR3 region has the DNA TGTGCCAGCAGTGACCCGGCTAGCGGGATCTACGAGCAGTACTTC.

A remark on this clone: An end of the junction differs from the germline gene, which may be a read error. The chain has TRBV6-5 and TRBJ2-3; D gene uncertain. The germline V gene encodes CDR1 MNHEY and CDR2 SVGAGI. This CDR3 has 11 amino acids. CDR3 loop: CASSYQARLFF. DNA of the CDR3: TGTGCCAGCAGTTACCAAGCCCGACTTTTCTTT.

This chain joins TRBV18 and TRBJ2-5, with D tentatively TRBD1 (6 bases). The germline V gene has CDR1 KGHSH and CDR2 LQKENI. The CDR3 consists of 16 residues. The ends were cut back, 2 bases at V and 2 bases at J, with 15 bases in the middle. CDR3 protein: CASSPFTGKLQETQYF. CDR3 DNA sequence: TGTGCCAGCTCACCATTCACAGGGAAATTACAAGAGACCCAGTACTTC.

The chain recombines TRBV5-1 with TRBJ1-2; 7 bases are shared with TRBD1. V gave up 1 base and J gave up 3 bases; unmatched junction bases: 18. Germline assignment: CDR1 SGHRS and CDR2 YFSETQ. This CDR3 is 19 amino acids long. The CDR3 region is CASSLRPPRGEYDDYGYTF. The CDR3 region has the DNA TGCGCCAGCAGCTTGCGTCCCCCCAGGGGGGAATATGATGACTATGGCTACACCTTC.

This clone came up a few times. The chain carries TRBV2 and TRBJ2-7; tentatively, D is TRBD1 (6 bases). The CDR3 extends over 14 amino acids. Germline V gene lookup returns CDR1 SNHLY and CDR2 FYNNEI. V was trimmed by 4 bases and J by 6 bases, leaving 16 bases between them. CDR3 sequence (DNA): TGTGCCAGCAGTGGGACAGCCCGGCAGGGCGAGCAGTACTTC. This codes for CASSGTARQGEQYF.

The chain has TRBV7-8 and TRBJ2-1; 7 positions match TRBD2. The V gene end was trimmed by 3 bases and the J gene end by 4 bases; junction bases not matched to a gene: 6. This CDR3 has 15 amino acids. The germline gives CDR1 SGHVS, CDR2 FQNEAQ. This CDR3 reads CASSLGGPIYNEQFF. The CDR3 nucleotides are TGTGCCAGCAGCTTGGGAGGGCCAATATACAATGAGCAGTTCTTC.

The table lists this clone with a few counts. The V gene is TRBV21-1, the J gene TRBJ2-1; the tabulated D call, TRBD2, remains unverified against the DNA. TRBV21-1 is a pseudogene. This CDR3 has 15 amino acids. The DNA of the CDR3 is TGTGCCAGCACAGCCCTAGCGGGAGAGCGCGATGAGCAGTTCTTC. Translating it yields CASTALAGERDEQFF.

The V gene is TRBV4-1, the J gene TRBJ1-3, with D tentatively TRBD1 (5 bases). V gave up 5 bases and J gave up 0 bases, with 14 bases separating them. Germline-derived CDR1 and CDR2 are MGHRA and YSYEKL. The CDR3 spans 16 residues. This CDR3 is CASSSVPGHSGNTIYF. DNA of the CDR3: TGCGCCAGCAGCTCTGTGCCAGGGCACTCTGGAAACACCATATATTTT.

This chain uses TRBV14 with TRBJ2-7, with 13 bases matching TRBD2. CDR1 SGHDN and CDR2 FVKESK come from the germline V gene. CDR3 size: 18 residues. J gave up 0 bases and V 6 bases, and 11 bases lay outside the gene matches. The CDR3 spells CASSTGGLAGRSSYEQYF. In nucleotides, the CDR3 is TGTGCCAGCAGTACCGGGGGACTAGCGGGGCGAAGCTCCTACGAGCAGTACTTC.